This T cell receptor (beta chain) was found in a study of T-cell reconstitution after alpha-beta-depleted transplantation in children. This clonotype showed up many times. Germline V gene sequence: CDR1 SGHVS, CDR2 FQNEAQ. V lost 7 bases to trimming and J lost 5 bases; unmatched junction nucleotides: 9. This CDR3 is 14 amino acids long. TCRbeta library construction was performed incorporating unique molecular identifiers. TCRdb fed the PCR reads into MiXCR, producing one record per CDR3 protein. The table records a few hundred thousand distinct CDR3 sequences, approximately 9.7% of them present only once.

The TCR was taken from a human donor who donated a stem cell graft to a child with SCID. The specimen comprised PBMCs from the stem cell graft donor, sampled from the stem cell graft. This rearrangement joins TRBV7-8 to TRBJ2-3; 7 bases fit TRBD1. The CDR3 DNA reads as TGTGCCAGCAAGACCGGGACAGTGGGAGATACGCAGTATTTT. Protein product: CASKTGTVGDTQYF.